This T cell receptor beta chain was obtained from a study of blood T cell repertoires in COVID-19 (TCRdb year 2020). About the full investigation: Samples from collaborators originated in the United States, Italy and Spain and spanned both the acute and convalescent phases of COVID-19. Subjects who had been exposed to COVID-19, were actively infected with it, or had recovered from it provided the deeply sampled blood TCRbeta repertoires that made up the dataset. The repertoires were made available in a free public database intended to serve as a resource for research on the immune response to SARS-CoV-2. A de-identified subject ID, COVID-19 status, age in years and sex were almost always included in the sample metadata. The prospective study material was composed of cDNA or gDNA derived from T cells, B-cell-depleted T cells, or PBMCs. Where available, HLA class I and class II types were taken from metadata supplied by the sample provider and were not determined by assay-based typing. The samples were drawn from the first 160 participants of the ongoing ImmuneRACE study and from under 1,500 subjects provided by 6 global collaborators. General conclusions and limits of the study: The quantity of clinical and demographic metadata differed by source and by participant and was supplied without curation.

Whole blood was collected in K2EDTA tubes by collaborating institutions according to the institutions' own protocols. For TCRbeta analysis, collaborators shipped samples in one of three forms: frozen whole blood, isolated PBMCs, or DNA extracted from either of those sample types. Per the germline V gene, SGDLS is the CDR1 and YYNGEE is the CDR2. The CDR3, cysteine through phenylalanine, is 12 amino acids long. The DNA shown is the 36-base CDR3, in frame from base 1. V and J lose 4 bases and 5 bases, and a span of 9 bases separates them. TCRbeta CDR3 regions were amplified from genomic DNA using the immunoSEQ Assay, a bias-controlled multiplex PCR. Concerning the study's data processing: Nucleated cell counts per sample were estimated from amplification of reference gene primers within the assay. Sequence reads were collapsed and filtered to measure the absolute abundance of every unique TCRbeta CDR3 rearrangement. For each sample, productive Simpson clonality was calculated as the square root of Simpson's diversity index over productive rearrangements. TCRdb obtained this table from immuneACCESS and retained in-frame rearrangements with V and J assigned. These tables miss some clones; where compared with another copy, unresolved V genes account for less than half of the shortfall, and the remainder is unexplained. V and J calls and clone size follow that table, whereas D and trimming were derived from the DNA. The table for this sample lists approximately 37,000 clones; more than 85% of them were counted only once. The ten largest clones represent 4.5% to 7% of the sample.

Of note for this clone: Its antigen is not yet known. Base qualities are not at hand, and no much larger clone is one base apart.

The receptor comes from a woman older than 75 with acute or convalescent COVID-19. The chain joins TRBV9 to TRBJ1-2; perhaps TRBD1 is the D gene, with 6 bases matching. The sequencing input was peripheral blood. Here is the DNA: TGTGCCAGCAGCCGGGACAAATATGGCTACACCTTC. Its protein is CASSRDKYGYTF.